A single sample is the source of the 18 T cell receptor beta chains below, sequenced in a study of T cells after posttransplantation cyclophosphamide. Busulfan-fludarabine conditioning, marrow transplant, and cyclophosphamide on days +3 and +4 were administered. This table comes from immunoSEQ multiplex PCR, and its TCRdb copy is limited to in-frame clones, with some not included. The data contain 12,000 or so clones, approximately 90% of them singletons. Sequenced material: PBMCs, taken after allogeneic stem cell transplant with posttransplant cyclophosphamide. The receptors stem from a female patient between 30 and 39 years old who received an allogeneic stem cell transplant from an unrelated donor, was CMV-positive, and had no GVHD. Some T cells may arise from the graft donor.

This chain joins TRBV12-5 and TRBJ2-1; the D gene is possibly TRBD1 (6 bases). This CDR3 comprises 17 residues. The germline V gene encodes CDR1 LGHNT and CDR2 FRNRAP. V was trimmed by 6 bases and J by 5 bases, leaving 23 bases between them. The CDR3 bases are TGTGCTAGTGGAATAAACACGAAACAGGGTGGCCACAATGAGCAGTTCTTC. Its protein is CASGINTKQGGHNEQFF.

The gene calls are TRBV5-4 and TRBJ2-3, with 7 positions matching TRBD1. The junction had 10 bases not matched to a gene; V was cut back by 1 base and J by 5 bases. This CDR3 region has 16 residues. From germline, CDR1 is SGHNT and CDR2 YYREEE (reference sequence). The CDR3 reads CASSLTNKQGLDTQYF. The CDR3 DNA follows: TGTGCCAGCAGCTTGACAAACAAACAGGGGCTAGATACGCAGTATTTT.

The chain recombines TRBV29-1 with TRBJ2-3, with TRBD1 matching over 9 bases. Germline values: CDR1 SQVTM, CDR2 ANQGSEA. The V gene end was trimmed by 6 bases and the J gene end by 2 bases; junction bases not matched to a gene: 6. CDR3 size: 14 residues. This CDR3 is CSVVGTGNTDTQYF. The CDR3 region has the DNA TGCAGCGTAGTCGGGACAGGGAACACAGATACGCAGTATTTT.

The genes are TRBV10-1 and TRBJ2-3; 8 bases fit TRBD2. V lost 2 bases, J lost 3 bases, and 4 bases stayed unmatched. The germline V gene encodes CDR1 WNHNN and CDR2 SYGVQD (reference sequence). The CDR3 contains 15 residues. The DNA of the CDR3 is TGCGCCAGCAGTGAGAGCGGGGGCAGTACAGATACGCAGTATTTT. This gives the protein CASSESGGSTDTQYF.

This clone occurred once. The chain uses TRBV9 and TRBJ1-2; no reliable D call. Germline CDR1 reads SGDLS; CDR2 reads YYNGEE. The CDR3 has 14 amino acids. The V gene lost 3 bases and the J gene lost 4 bases, with 13 bases spanning the gap. The CDR3 reads CASSEELTLYGYTF. As DNA, the CDR3 is TGTGCCAGCAGCGAGGAGCTGACGCTCTATGGCTACACCTTC. The full variable domain, in which reference TRBV9 and TRBJ1-2 provide the parts outside the CDR3, is DSGVTQTPKHLITATGQRVTLRCSPRSGDLSVYWYQQSLDQGLQFLIQYYNGEERAKGNILERFSAQQFPDLHSELNLSSLELGDSALYFCASSEELTLYGYTFGSGTRLTVV.

The V and J genes are TRBV18 and TRBJ1-5; 11 bases match TRBD1. The germline gives CDR1 KGHSH, CDR2 LQKENI. Losses at the gene ends were 1 base for V and 4 bases for J; bases not matched to a gene: 18. The CDR3 totals 21 residues. CDR3: CASSPLPGTGGSRSGNQPQHF. The CDR3 nucleotides read TGTGCCAGCTCACCACTTCCCGGGACAGGGGGTTCGAGATCTGGAAATCAGCCCCAGCATTTT.

CDR3 amino acids: CASSVAPGQYRTGELFF. DNA for the CDR3: TGTGCCAGCAGCGTAGCCCCGGGACAATACCGTACCGGGGAGCTGTTTTTT. The rearrangement links TRBV9 to TRBJ2-2; D is perhaps TRBD1 (6 bases). The CDR3 is 17 residues long. Trimming took 0 bases from V and 5 from J, leaving 17 bases between them. Germline CDR1 and CDR2: SGDLS and YYNGEE.

The V call is TRBV27, the J call TRBJ1-5; the D gene is possibly TRBD1 (6 bases). The CDR3 runs 14 residues. Germline V gene lookup returns CDR1 MNHEY and CDR2 SMNVEV (reference sequence). The V gene lost 4 bases and the J gene lost 3 bases, with 10 bases spanning the gap. For the CDR3, the DNA is TGTGCCAGCAGTTCGGACAGTTTCAATCAGCCCCAGCATTTT. This sequence encodes CASSSDSFNQPQHF.

The rearrangement uses TRBV28 and TRBJ2-7; no clear D gene. There are 12 residues in the CDR3. Trimming removed 4 bases at V and 0 bases at J, with 4 bases between. CDR1 is MDHEN and CDR2 is SYDVKM in the germline V gene. CDR3 nucleotide sequence: TGTGCCAGCAGTTCCCGCTCCTACGAGCAGTACTTC. This encodes CASSSRSYEQYF.

This chain joins TRBV18 and TRBJ2-4; D might be TRBD2 (5 bases). CDR1 KGHSH and CDR2 LQKENI come from the germline V gene. This CDR3 comprises 16 residues. Trimming took 1 base from V and 3 from J, leaving 13 bases between them. The CDR3 sequence is CASSPLAQSGKNIQYF. CDR3 DNA: TGTGCCAGCTCACCACTAGCGCAGTCTGGCAAAAACATTCAGTACTTC.

The table lists this clone with a few counts. This sequence joins TRBV13 and TRBJ2-5; TRBD1 agrees at 10 bases. CDR1 is PRHDT, CDR2 FYEKMQ, per germline (reference sequence). The CDR3 consists of 16 residues. V shed 5 bases and J 5 bases; nucleotides not matched to a gene: 11. CDR3 sequence (DNA): TGTGCCAGCAGCCCTACCCCGACAGGGGGCGGGGAGACCCAGTACTTC. Encoded protein: CASSPTPTGGGETQYF.

This sequence joins TRBV5-1 and TRBJ2-7, with 13 bases matching TRBD2. Per the germline V gene, CDR1 is SGHRS and CDR2 is YFSETQ. The CDR3 is made up of 18 amino acids. After removal of 0 bases from V and 2 bases from J, the junction contained 8 bases not matched to a gene. CDR3 nucleotide sequence: TGCGCCAGCAGCTTGGAGCGGACTAGCGGGAGATACACCTACGAGCAGTACTTC. Translation gives CASSLERTSGRYTYEQYF.

The chain is built from TRBV12-5 and TRBJ2-5, with 7 bases that match TRBD2. The better agreement between TRBJ2-7 and the DNA end casts doubt on the J call. The CDR3 contains 16 residues. Germline assignment: CDR1 LGHNT and CDR2 FRNRAP. Written as DNA, the CDR3 is TGTGCTAGTGGTTTGTCAGAGGGACTACTTACCTACGAGCAGTACTTC. This codes for CASGLSEGLLTYEQYF.

About this clone: The germline gene is not matched at one end of the junction; a read error may be the cause. The rearrangement uses TRBV7-9 and TRBJ1-2, with D unclear. In germline, CDR1 is SEHNR, CDR2 FQNEAQ (reference sequence). The CDR3 runs to 11 residues. CDR3 amino acids: CASSLDMLVEF. The CDR3, as DNA: TGTGCCAGCAGCTTAGACATGTTGGTGGAGTTC.

This clone was observed a single time. The V and J genes are TRBV7-9 and TRBJ1-1; D gene uncertain. The CDR3 contains 16 residues. V lost 4 bases, J lost 6 bases, and 21 bases lay in between. Germline CDR1 reads SEHNR; CDR2 reads FQNEAQ (reference sequence). The DNA of the CDR3 is TGTGCCAGCAGCTCCACCCTGGCGGGGATTTTAGCTGAAGCTTTCTTT. It is translated as CASSSTLAGILAEAFF.

This clone has more than one count but fewer than ten. The chain carries TRBV27 and TRBJ1-2; maybe TRBD1 (5 bases). Per germline, CDR1 MNHEY and CDR2 SMNVEV (reference sequence). V was shortened by 5 bases and J by 2 bases, with 9 bases between the two germline ends. The length of the CDR3 is 13 residues. This CDR3 reads CASSREGNYGYTF. The CDR3 coding sequence is TGTGCCAGCAGTAGGGAGGGGAACTATGGCTACACCTTC.

The rearrangement joins TRBV19 to TRBJ2-6; D uncertain. The V end lost 5 bases, the J end lost 0 bases, and 8 bases lay between the germline ends. The CDR3 spans 15 residues. Germline assignment: CDR1 LNHDA and CDR2 SQIVND (reference sequence). The chain's CDR3 is CASSRSNSGANVLTF. Here the CDR3 DNA reads TGTGCCAGTAGTCGTTCTAACTCTGGGGCCAACGTCCTGACTTTC. The entire variable domain, with the rest obtained from reference TRBV19 and TRBJ2-6, is as follows: DGGITQSPKYLFRKEGQNVTLSCEQNLNHDAMYWYRQDPGQGLRLIYYSQIVNDFQKGDIAEGYSVSREKKESFPLTVTSAQKNPTAFYLCASSRSNSGANVLTFGAGSRLTVL.

Points on this clone: One end of the junction varies from germline; a read error may be responsible. This sequence joins TRBV11-2 and TRBJ2-2; D is undetermined. Germline CDR1 is SGHAT and CDR2 is FQNNGV. This CDR3 region has 17 residues. The CDR3 sequence: CASSLGISAAKTGELFF. The CDR3 nucleotides read TGTGCCAGCAGCTTAGGAATATCGGCGGCGAAAACCGGGGAGCTGTTTTTT.